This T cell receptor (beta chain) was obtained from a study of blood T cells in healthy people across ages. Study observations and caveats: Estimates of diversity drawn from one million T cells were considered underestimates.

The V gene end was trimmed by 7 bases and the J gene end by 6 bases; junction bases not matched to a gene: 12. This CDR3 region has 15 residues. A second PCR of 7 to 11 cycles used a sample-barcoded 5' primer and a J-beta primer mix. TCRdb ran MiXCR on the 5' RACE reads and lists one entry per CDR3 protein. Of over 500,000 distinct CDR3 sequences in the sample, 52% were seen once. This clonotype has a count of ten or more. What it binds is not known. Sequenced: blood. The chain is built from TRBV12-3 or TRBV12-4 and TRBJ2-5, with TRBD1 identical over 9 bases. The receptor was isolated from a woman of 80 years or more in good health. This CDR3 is CASTTTGGAVKTQYF. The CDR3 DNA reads TGTGCCAGCACAACAACAGGGGGCGCCGTGAAGACCCAGTACTTC.